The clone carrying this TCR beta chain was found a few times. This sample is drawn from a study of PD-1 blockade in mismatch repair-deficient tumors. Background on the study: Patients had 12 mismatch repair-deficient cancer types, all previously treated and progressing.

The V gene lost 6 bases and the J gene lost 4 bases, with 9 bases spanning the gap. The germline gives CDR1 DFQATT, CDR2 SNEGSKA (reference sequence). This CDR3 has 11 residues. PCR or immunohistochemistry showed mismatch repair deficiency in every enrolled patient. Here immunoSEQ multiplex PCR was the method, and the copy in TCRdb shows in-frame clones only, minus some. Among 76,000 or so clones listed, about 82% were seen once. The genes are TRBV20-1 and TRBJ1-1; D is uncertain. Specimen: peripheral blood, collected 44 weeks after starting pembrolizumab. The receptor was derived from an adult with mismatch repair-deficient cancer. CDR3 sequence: CSASWGTEAFF. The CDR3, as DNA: TGCAGTGCCTCGTGGGGCACTGAAGCTTTCTTT.